This TCR beta chain was sequenced during a study of beta chain features in type 1 diabetes. With respect to this clone: The antigen is not known.

The CDR3 spans 13 residues. With V trimmed by 7 bases and J by 3 bases, 6 bases remained unmatched. Germline CDR1 ENHRY, CDR2 SYGVKD. As every portion of the isolated RNA was reverse transcribed, the sequencing read expressed TCRB transcripts. About 4 million reads was the average for naive, central memory and regulatory T cell samples. The repertoire was sequenced with immunoSEQ multiplex PCR; TCRdb's copy has only in-frame clones and lacks some. Among about 660,000 clones listed, over 12% were seen once. General study points: A pattern of fewer insertions and more deletions at VDJ junctions was seen in type 1 diabetes patients. Type 1 diabetes patients showed a moderate but significant shortening of TCRB CDR3s in all four CD4+ subsets. Naive, central memory and regulatory TCRB repertoires appeared more similar among patients than healthy donors.

The sample consisted of naive CD4+ T cells from blood. The rearrangement joins TRBV10-3 to TRBJ2-7; TRBD1 aligns across 7 bases. The origin of this receptor is a man younger than 35 with type 1 diabetes. CDR3 region: CAINGQENYEQYF. CDR3 bases: TGTGCCATCAACGGACAGGAGAACTACGAGCAGTACTTC.